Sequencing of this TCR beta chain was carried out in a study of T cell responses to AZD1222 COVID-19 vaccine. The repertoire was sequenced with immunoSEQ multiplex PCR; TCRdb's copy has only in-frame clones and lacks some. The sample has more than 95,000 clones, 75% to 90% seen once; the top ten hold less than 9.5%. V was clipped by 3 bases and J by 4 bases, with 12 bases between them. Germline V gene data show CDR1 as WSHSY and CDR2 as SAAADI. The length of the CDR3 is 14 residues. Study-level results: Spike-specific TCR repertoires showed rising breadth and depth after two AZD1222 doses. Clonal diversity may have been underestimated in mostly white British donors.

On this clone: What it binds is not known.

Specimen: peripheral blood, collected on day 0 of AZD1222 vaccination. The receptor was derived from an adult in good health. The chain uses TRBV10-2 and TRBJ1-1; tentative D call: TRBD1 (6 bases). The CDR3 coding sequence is TGCGCCAGCAGTGATCAGGGGTGGGCCACTGAAGCTTTCTTT. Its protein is CASSDQGWATEAFF.